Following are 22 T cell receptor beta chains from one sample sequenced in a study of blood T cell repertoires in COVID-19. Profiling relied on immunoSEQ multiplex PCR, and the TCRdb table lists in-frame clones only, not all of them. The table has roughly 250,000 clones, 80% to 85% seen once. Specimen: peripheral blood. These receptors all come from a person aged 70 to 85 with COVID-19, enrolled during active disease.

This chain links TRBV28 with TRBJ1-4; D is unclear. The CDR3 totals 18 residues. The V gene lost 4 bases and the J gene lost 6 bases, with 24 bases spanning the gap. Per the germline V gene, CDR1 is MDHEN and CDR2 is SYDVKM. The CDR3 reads CASSSPAPPGSGYEKLFF. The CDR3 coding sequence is TGTGCCAGCAGTTCCCCCGCCCCACCGGGGTCTGGCTATGAAAAACTGTTTTTT. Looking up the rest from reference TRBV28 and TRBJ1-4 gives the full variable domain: DVKVTQSSRYLVKRTGEKVFLECVQDMDHENMFWYRQDPGLGLRLIYFSYDVKMKEKGDIPEGYSVSREKKERFSLILESASTNQTSMYLCASSSPAPPGSGYEKLFFGSGTQLSVL.

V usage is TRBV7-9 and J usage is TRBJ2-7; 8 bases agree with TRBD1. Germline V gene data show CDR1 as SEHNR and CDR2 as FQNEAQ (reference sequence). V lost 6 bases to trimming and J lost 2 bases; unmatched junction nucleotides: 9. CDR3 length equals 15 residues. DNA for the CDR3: TGTGCCAGCAGTTCCGGACAGGGAAAAACCTACGAGCAGTACTTC. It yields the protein CASSSGQGKTYEQYF.

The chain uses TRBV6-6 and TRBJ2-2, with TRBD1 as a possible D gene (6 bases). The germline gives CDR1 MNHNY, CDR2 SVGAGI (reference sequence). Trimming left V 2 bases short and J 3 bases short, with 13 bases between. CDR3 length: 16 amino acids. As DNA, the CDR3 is TGTGCCAGCAGTTACGCCGGGACAACCTACACCGGGGAGCTGTTTTTT. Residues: CASSYAGTTYTGELFF.

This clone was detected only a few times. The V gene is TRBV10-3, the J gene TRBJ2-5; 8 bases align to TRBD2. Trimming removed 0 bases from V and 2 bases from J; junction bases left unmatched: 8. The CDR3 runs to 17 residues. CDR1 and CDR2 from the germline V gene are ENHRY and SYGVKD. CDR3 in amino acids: CAISESGAGGQQETQYF. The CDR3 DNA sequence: TGTGCCATCAGTGAGTCCGGTGCGGGGGGCCAACAAGAGACCCAGTACTTC.

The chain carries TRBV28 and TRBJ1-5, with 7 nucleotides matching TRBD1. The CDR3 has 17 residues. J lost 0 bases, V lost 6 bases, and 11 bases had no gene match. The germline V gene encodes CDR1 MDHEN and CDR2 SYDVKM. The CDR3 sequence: CASSPVGGGISNQPQHF. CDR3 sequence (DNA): TGTGCCAGCAGCCCCGTTGGAGGGGGCATTAGCAATCAGCCCCAGCATTTT.

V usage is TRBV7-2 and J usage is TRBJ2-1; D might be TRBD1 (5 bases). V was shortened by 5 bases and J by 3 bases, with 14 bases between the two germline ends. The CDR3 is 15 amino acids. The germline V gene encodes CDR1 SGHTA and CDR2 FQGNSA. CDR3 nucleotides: TGTGCCAGCAGCCCAGCCCAGGGCGACTACAATGAGCAGTTCTTC. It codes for CASSPAQGDYNEQFF.

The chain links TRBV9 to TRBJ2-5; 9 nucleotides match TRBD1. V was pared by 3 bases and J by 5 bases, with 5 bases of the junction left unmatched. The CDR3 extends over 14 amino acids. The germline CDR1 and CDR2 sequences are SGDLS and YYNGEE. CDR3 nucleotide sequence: TGTGCCAGCAGCGACAGGGGGCGCGGGGAGACCCAGTACTTC. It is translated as CASSDRGRGETQYF.

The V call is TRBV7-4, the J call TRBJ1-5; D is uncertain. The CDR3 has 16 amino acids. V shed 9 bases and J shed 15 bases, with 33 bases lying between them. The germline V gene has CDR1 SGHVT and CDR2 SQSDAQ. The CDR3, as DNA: TGTGCCAGAAGGTCCCGGACTGCCTCCCGGGGAAACTTATGGCATTTT. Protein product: CARRSRTASRGNLWHF.

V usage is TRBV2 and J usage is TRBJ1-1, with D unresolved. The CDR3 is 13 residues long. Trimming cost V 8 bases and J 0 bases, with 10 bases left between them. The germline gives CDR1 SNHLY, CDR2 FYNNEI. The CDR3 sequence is CASRVFMNTEAFF. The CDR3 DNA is TGTGCCAGCCGGGTTTTCATGAACACTGAAGCTTTCTTT.

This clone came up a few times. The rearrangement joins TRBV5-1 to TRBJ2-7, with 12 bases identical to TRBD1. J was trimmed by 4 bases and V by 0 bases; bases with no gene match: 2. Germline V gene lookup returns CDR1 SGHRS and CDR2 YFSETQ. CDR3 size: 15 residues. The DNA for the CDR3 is TGCGCCAGCAGCTTGGAGGGACAGGGGGCGTACGAGCAGTACTTC. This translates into CASSLEGQGAYEQYF.

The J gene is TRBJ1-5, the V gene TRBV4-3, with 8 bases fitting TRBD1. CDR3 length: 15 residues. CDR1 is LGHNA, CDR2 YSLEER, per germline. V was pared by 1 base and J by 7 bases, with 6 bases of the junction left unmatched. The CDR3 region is CASSQVSGGDQPQHF. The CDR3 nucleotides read TGCGCCAGCAGCCAAGTGTCAGGGGGCGACCAGCCCCAGCATTTT.

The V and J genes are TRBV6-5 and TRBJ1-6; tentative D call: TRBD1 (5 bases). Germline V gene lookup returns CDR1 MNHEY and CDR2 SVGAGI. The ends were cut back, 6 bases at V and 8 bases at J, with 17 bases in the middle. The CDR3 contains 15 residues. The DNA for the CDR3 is TGTGCCAGCAGATTTGACAGAGGAAATTATTCACCCCTCCACTTT. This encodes CASRFDRGNYSPLHF.

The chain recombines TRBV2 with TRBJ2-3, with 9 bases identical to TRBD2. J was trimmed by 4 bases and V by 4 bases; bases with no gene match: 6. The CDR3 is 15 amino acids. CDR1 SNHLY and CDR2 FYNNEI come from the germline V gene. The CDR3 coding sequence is TGTGCCAGCAGTGCCGCGGGAGGGAGGTCAGATACGCAGTATTTT. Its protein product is CASSAAGGRSDTQYF.

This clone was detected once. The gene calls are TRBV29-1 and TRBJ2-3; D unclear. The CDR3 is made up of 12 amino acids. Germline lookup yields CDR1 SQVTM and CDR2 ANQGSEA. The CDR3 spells CGDRVGTDTQYF. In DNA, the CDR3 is TGCGGAGACCGCGTAGGCACAGATACGCAGTATTTT.

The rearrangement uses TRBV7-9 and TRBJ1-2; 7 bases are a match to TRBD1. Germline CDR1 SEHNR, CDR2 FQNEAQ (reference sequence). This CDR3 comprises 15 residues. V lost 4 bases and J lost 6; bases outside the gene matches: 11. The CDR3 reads CASSYTSGTEDGYTF. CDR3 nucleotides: TGTGCCAGCAGCTACACGTCCGGGACAGAGGATGGCTACACCTTC.

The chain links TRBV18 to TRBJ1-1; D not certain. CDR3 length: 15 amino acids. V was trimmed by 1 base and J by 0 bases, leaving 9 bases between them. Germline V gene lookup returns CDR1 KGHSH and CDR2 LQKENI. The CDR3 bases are TGTGCCAGCTCACCACAGCCGAGTGTGAACACTGAAGCTTTCTTT. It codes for CASSPQPSVNTEAFF.

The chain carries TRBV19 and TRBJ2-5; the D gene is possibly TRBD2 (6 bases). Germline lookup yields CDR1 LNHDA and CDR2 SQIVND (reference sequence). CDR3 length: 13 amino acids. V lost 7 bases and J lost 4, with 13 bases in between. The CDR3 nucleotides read TGTGCCAGTACACCAGGGCGGGGAGAGACCCAGTACTTC. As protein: CASTPGRGETQYF.

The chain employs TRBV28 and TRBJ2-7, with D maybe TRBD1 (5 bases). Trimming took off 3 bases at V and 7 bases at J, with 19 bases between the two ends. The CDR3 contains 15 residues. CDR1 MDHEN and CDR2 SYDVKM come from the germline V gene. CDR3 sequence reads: CASSFSGVGAAEQYF. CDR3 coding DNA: TGTGCCAGCAGTTTTTCAGGAGTAGGGGCGGCGGAGCAGTACTTC.

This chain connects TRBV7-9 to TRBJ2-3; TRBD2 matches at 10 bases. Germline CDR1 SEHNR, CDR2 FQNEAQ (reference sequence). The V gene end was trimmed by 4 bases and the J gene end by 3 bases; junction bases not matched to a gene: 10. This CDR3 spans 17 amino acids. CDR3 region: CASSSSSGRALTDTQYF. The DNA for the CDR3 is TGTGCCAGCAGCTCTTCAAGCGGGAGGGCCCTGACAGATACGCAGTATTTT.

Written as DNA, the CDR3 is TGTGCCAGCAGCCCCCACAGTCGGACAGCTCCCGGGGAGCTGTTTTTT. Protein sequence: CASSPHSRTAPGELFF. This chain connects TRBV9 to TRBJ2-2; D may be TRBD1 (6 bases). Germline V CDR1 and CDR2: SGDLS, YYNGEE. Trimming shortened V by 4 bases and J by 6 bases, and 19 bases separated the two germline ends. The CDR3 loop spans 16 amino acids.

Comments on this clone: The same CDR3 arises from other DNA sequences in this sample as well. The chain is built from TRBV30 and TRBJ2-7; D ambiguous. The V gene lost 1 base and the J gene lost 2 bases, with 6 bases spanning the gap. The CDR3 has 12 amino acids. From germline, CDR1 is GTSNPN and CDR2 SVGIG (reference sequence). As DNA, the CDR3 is TGTGCCTGGAGTGGTGGAGCCTACGAGCAGTACTTC. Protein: CAWSGGAYEQYF. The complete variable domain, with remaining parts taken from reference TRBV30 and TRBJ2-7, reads SQTIHQWPATLVQPVGSPLSLECTVEGTSNPNLYWYRQAAGRGLQLLFYSVGIGQISSEVPQNLSASRPQDRQFILSSKKLLLSDSGFYLCAWSGGAYEQYFGPGTRLTVT.

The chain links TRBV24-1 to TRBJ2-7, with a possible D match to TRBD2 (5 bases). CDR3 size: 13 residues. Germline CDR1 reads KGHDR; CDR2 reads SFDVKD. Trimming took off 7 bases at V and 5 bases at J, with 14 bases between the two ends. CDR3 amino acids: CATRSGSPHEQYF. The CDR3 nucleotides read TGTGCCACCAGATCGGGGTCACCCCACGAGCAGTACTTC.